A single sample is the source of the 9 T cell receptor beta chains below, sequenced in a study of shared clonotypes between healthy human individuals. The repertoire was sequenced with immunoSEQ multiplex PCR; TCRdb's copy has only in-frame clones and lacks some. The table has fewer than 650,000 clones, 75% to 85% seen once. The sequenced sample consisted of PBMCs. Source of these receptors: a woman aged 35 to 49 in good health. Some clones in this sample may be carry-over from other donors' samples.

This clone has just a few counts. The chain employs TRBV28 and TRBJ1-2; 9 bases fit TRBD1. Germline V CDR1 and CDR2: MDHEN, SYDVKM. V lost 5 bases and J lost 5; bases outside the gene matches: 6. The CDR3 totals 14 residues. CDR3 nucleotides: TGTGCCAGCAGTACGACAGGGGGATGGTATGGCTACACCTTC. It codes for CASSTTGGWYGYTF.

This clone was detected only a few times. The chain uses TRBV4-1 and TRBJ1-5; D uncertain. V shed 0 bases and J shed 1 base, with 7 bases lying between them. CDR1 is MGHRA, CDR2 YSYEKL, per germline. This CDR3 comprises 15 residues. The CDR3 protein is CASSQDTRSNQPQHF. The CDR3 DNA is TGCGCCAGCAGCCAAGACACTAGAAGCAATCAGCCCCAGCATTTT.

Comments on this clone: The CDR3 carries no conserved terminal phenylalanine or tryptophan, so it likely arises from a read error. The chain carries TRBV7-2 and TRBJ2-7; unclear D gene. The CDR3 loop spans 13 amino acids. Germline CDR1 and CDR2: SGHTA and FQGNSA. V was cut by 2 bases and J by 6 bases, with 11 bases left in between. The CDR3 loop reads CASSLTKLGEQYL. DNA for the CDR3: TGTGCCAGCAGCTTAACCAAACTGGGCGAGCAGTACCTC.

Regarding this clone: A much larger clone differs by one base, so this may be a read error. This specimen includes other DNA sequences encoding the same CDR3. The rearrangement links TRBV6-1 to TRBJ2-7; tentatively, D is TRBD1 (6 bases). The CDR3 consists of 15 residues. Germline V gene data show CDR1 as MNHNS and CDR2 as SASEGT. CDR3 bases: TGTGCCAGCAGTCCCCGTCGTGGGGGCTCCTACGAGCAGTACTTT. This sequence encodes CASSPRRGGSYEQYF.

The rearrangement joins TRBV9 to TRBJ2-1; a possible D gene is TRBD2 (5 bases). Trimming left V 7 bases short and J 5 bases short, with 16 bases between. From germline, CDR1 is SGDLS and CDR2 YYNGEE. The CDR3 totals 14 residues. CDR3 sequence reads: CASQSAAANNEQFF. The CDR3 DNA is TGTGCCAGCCAATCCGCAGCGGCGAACAATGAGCAGTTCTTC.

The rearrangement uses TRBV9 and TRBJ2-7; 9 nucleotides match TRBD1. Germline CDR1 reads SGDLS; CDR2 reads YYNGEE. The CDR3 spans 14 residues. With 3 bases clipped from V and 6 bases from J, the junction kept 7 bases outside the gene matches. The CDR3 is CASSDRDRVGEQYF. The CDR3 DNA is TGTGCCAGCAGCGACCGGGACAGGGTTGGCGAGCAGTACTTC.

This clone was observed a handful of times. V and J are TRBV5-1 and TRBJ1-1, with unresolved D. The V end lost 0 bases, the J end lost 6 bases, and 15 bases lay between the germline ends. Germline V gives CDR1 SGHRS, CDR2 YFSETQ. The CDR3 has 15 residues. In DNA, the CDR3 is TGCGCCAGCAGCTTGGTCCCACCGATTCGGTCTGAAGCTTTCTTT. This gives the protein CASSLVPPIRSEAFF. The full variable domain, with the rest looked up from reference TRBV5-1 and TRBJ1-1, is KAGVTQTPRYLIKTRGQQVTLSCSPISGHRSVSWYQQTPGQGLQFLFEYFSETQRNKGNFPGRFSGRQFSNSRSEMNVSTLELGDSALYLCASSLVPPIRSEAFFGQGTRLTVV.

V usage is TRBV6-1 and J usage is TRBJ2-6; D might be TRBD1 or TRBD2, each matching 6 bases. V was clipped by 4 bases and J by 2 bases, with 18 bases between them. Germline CDR1 MNHNS, CDR2 SASEGT. The CDR3 has 18 amino acids. CDR3 coding DNA: TGTGCCAGCAGTGCCCCGTGGGGGCGGGGCCCTGGGGCCAACGTCCTGACTTTC. Translating gives CASSAPWGRGPGANVLTF.

This sequence joins TRBV28 and TRBJ1-1, with D perhaps TRBD1 (5 bases). The CDR3 has 14 amino acids. V was clipped by 3 bases and J by 2 bases, with 10 bases between them. The germline V gene encodes CDR1 MDHEN and CDR2 SYDVKM. The CDR3 nucleotides are TGTGCCAGCAGTTTGGCAGGGTATAACACTGAAGCTTTCTTT. Translated: CASSLAGYNTEAFF.